These 8 T cell receptor beta chains came from one sample sequenced in a study of CD8+CD57+ T cells in acquired aplastic anemia. Genomic DNA, the template, was used for profiling of the TCR beta VDJ and CDR3. In TCRdb, the reads were re-called with MiXCR into one record per CDR3 protein. This repertoire shows about 190,000 distinct CDR3 sequences, approximately 52% found once; its top ten account for roughly 15%. The source material was sorted CD4+, CD8+, or CD8+CD57+ T cells (not recorded which) from PBMCs. These receptors were taken from a human donor in good health, serving as a control.

As concerns this clonotype: Sequence at one end of the junction differs from germline and may be a read error. V gene TRBV2 combines with J gene TRBJ2-7; 13 nucleotides match TRBD2. The CDR3 runs 15 residues. Germline-derived CDR1 and CDR2 are SNHLY and FYNNEI. The CDR3 reads CASSHGLAGAYEQYF. DNA for the CDR3: TGCGCCAGCAGCCACGGACTAGCGGGGGCCTACGAGCAGTACTTC.

Worth noting for this clonotype: An end of the junction does not agree with germline; a read error may underlie this. The chain joins TRBV27 to TRBJ2-7; TRBD1 is a possible D gene (5 bases). The CDR3 covers 14 residues. Germline V lookup: CDR1 MNHEY, CDR2 SMNVEV (reference sequence). CDR3 in amino acids: CASSLWGNNYELYF. CDR3 coding DNA: TGTGCCAGCAGTTTATGGGGCAATAACTACGAGCTGTACTTC.

Details on this clonotype: Given a much more abundant clone one base away, this may be a read error. The missing conserved phenylalanine or tryptophan at the end of this CDR3 makes a read error likely. This CDR3 reads CASSQRGSGDTQYL. The CDR3 coding sequence is TGTGCCAGCAGCCAGCGGGGGAGTGGAGATACGCAGTATCTT. The chain uses TRBV3-1 and TRBJ2-3, with TRBD2 matching over 7 bases. With 3 bases clipped from V and 5 bases from J, the junction kept 5 bases outside the gene matches. CDR1 LGHDT and CDR2 YNNKEL come from the germline V gene (reference sequence). The CDR3 totals 14 residues.

Many counts were recorded for this clonotype. The junction shows a germline mismatch at one end, possibly a read error. The chain is built from TRBV5-5 and TRBJ2-5, with a weak D call TRBD1 (5 bases). Germline assignment: CDR1 SGHKS and CDR2 YYEKEE (reference sequence). This CDR3 has 15 residues. CDR3 residues: CASSLEWGRLETQCF. The CDR3 DNA reads TGTGCCAGCAGCTTGGAGTGGGGCCGGCTGGAGACCCAGTGCTTC. The full variable domain, in which reference TRBV5-5 and TRBJ2-5 provide the parts outside the CDR3, is DAGVTQSPTHLIKTRGQQVTLRCSPISGHKSVSWYQQVLGQGPQFIFQYYEKEERGRGNFPDRFSARQFPNYSSELNVNALLLGDSALYLCASSLEWGRLETQCFGPGTRLLVL.

In its sample, this clonotype was seen many times. The genes are TRBV5-1 and TRBJ2-6; the D is unclear. V shed 0 bases and J shed 0 bases, with 4 bases lying between them. From germline, CDR1 is SGHRS and CDR2 YFSETQ. The CDR3 has 15 residues. CDR3 region: CASSLGSSGANVLTF. Written as DNA, the CDR3 is TGCGCCAGCAGCTTGGGAAGCTCTGGGGCCAACGTCCTGACTTTC. Filled out from reference TRBV5-1 and TRBJ2-6, the complete variable domain reads KAGVTQTPRYLIKTRGQQVTLSCSPISGHRSVSWYQQTPGQGLQFLFEYFSETQRNKGNFPGRFSGRQFSNSRSEMNVSTLELGDSALYLCASSLGSSGANVLTFGAGSRLTVL.

The chain carries TRBV5-1 and TRBJ2-1; D assignment may be TRBD1 or TRBD2 (6 bases each). The CDR3 is 13 amino acids. Germline CDR1 SGHRS, CDR2 YFSETQ. Trimming pared 7 bases from V and 3 bases from J, leaving 11 bases between. The CDR3 region has the DNA TGCGCCAGCTACGGGGGCGACTACAATGAGCAGTTCTTC. Translated: CASYGGDYNEQFF. The complete variable domain, with remaining parts taken from reference TRBV5-1 and TRBJ2-1, reads KAGVTQTPRYLIKTRGQQVTLSCSPISGHRSVSWYQQTPGQGLQFLFEYFSETQRNKGNFPGRFSGRQFSNSRSEMNVSTLELGDSALYLCASYGGDYNEQFFGPGTRLTVL.

V usage is TRBV20-1 and J usage is TRBJ1-2; the D is unclear. V was pared by 4 bases and J by 8 bases, with 8 bases between. Germline CDR1 reads DFQATT; CDR2 reads SNEGSKA (reference sequence). The CDR3 contains 10 residues. The CDR3 reads CSANDPGYTF. In nucleotides, the CDR3 is TGCAGTGCTAATGACCCGGGCTACACCTTC.

This clonotype was recorded a few times. This chain joins TRBV5-4 and TRBJ1-5; perhaps TRBD1 as D (6 bases). The CDR3 is 12 residues long. The germline V gene has CDR1 SGHNT and CDR2 YYREEE (reference sequence). Trimming cost V 4 bases and J 7 bases, with 9 bases left between them. CDR3 nucleotides: TGTGCCAGCAGCCTCCAGGGGCAGCCCCAGCATTTT. Translated: CASSLQGQPQHF. The whole variable domain, remainder taken from reference TRBV5-4 and TRBJ1-5, is ETGVTQSPTHLIKTRGQQVTLRCSSQSGHNTVSWYQQALGQGPQFIFQYYREEENGRGNFPPRFSGLQFPNYSSELNVNALELDDSALYLCASSLQGQPQHFGDGTRLSIL.